This TCR beta chain was identified during a study of graft-versus-host responses after intestinal transplantation. As for the study in general: The whole recipient group had anti-thymocyte globulin induction followed by tacrolimus and steroids for about three years. Study-level points and caveats: Early declines in HvG clones that occurred post-transplant were associated with peak circulating GvH clone levels.

TCRdb's copy holds only in-frame clones and misses some; the assay was immunoSEQ multiplex PCR. This table has roughly 90,000 clones, about 91% appearing once. Worth noting for this clone: Its antigen remains unidentified.

The junction had 8 bases not matched to a gene; V was cut back by 2 bases and J by 8 bases. The CDR3 length is 15 residues. The germline gives CDR1 SGHRS, CDR2 YFSETQ. The origin of this receptor is a human donor who was the organ donor for an intestinal transplant. This specimen consisted of unstimulated CD4+ T cells sorted from spleen or lymph node cells, obtained before transplant. The rearrangement links TRBV5-1 to TRBJ1-2; 11 bases agree with TRBD1. The DNA of the CDR3 is TGCGCCAGCAGCTTCGGACAGGGGGCGATTCTAGGCTACACCTTC. Amino acid sequence: CASSFGQGAILGYTF.